These 22 T cell receptor beta chains share one sample of origin, sequenced in a study of shared clonotypes between healthy human individuals. The assay was immunoSEQ multiplex PCR, and TCRdb's table has in-frame clones only and misses some. Of some 360,000 clones listed, around four fifths were seen once; the top ten hold 8.5% to 12%. The sample was memory CD4+ T cells sorted from blood. Subset reported: CD45RA-negative fraction. The receptors come from a man aged 25 to 40 in good health.

As concerns this clone: Sequence at one end of the junction differs from germline and may be a read error. V and J are TRBV4-2 and TRBJ2-5, with no clear D. In germline, CDR1 is LGHNA, CDR2 YNFKEQ. The CDR3 spans 13 residues. DNA of the CDR3: TGTGCCAGCAGCCCAAAAGACCAACCCTATCAGGACTTC. As protein: CASSPKDQPYQDF.

This clone turned up a few times. The chain couples TRBV6-6 to TRBJ1-5; weak D call: TRBD1 (6 bases). CDR1 and CDR2 from the germline V gene are MNHNY and SVGAGI (reference sequence). CDR3 length: 15 amino acids. Trimming shortened V by 3 bases and J by 5 bases, and 14 bases separated the two germline ends. The CDR3 region is CASSYIGGGHQPQHF. The DNA of the CDR3 is TGTGCCAGCAGTTATATCGGGGGGGGGCATCAGCCCCAGCATTTT.

V usage is TRBV6-5 and J usage is TRBJ2-7; D possibly uses TRBD1 or TRBD2 (6 bases each). V lost 4 bases and J lost 1, with 17 bases in between. The CDR3 has 16 residues. Germline CDR1 and CDR2: MNHEY and SVGAGI. The CDR3 DNA sequence: TGTGCCAGCAGTTCGGGGTCGCGGGACATATCCTACGAGCAGTACTTC. This encodes CASSSGSRDISYEQYF.

Written as DNA, the CDR3 is TGTGCCACCAGCAGAGGTTTGGGGTCGGAGGAGACCCAGTACTTC. Protein product: CATSRGLGSEETQYF. The rearrangement joins TRBV15 to TRBJ2-5; no clear D. The germline V gene has CDR1 LNHNV and CDR2 YYDKDF (reference sequence). CDR3 length: 15 residues. Between the trimmed V and J ends, which lost 1 base and 5 bases, there was a span of 14 bases.

The chain combines TRBV7-2 with TRBJ2-7, with 8 nucleotides matching TRBD1. The CDR3 has 15 amino acids. Trimming cost V 3 bases and J 2 bases; bases outside gene matches: 6. The germline V gene encodes CDR1 SGHTA and CDR2 FQGNSA. The CDR3, as DNA: TGTGCCAGCAGCTTGACGGGGACAGGAGCCTACGAGCAGTACTTC. Translation: CASSLTGTGAYEQYF.

The chain uses TRBV29-1 and TRBJ2-2, with 14 nucleotides matching TRBD2. There are 15 residues in the CDR3. CDR1 and CDR2 (germline): SQVTM, ANQGSEA. Trimming took 6 bases from V and 4 from J; bases not matched to a gene: 4. Here the CDR3 DNA reads TGCAGCGTCCCCGGGACTAGCGGGGGCACCGGGGAGCTGTTTTTT. Protein: CSVPGTSGGTGELFF.

This clone was seen just once. CDR3 in DNA: TGTGCCAGCAGTTCCGGGGGGGTCTTAGGTTACACTGAAGCTTTCTTT. It is translated as CASSSGGVLGYTEAFF. This chain joins TRBV28 and TRBJ1-1, with D maybe TRBD1 (5 bases). Trimming removed 4 bases from V and 3 bases from J, with 18 bases in between. The CDR3 has 16 amino acids. Germline values: CDR1 MDHEN, CDR2 SYDVKM.

The V call is TRBV7-3, the J call TRBJ1-1; D is unresolved. The V end lost 5 bases, the J end lost 0 bases, and 13 bases lay between the germline ends. The germline V gene has CDR1 SGHTA and CDR2 FQGTGA. The CDR3 sequence is 15 residues long. The CDR3 DNA sequence: TGTGCCAGCAGCCCGCTGCCGTCAATGAACACTGAAGCTTTCTTT. Its translation: CASSPLPSMNTEAFF.

This clone was counted many times. The rearrangement uses TRBV5-1 and TRBJ1-1; 7 nucleotides line up with TRBD1. Germline V lookup: CDR1 SGHRS, CDR2 YFSETQ. V trimming: 0 bases; J trimming: 3 bases; junction bases outside the gene matches: 2. There are 14 residues in the CDR3. The CDR3 reads CASSLGDRDTEAFF. The CDR3 coding sequence is TGCGCCAGCAGCTTGGGGGACAGAGACACTGAAGCTTTCTTT.

Concerning this clone itself: Other DNA sequences in this specimen translate into the identical CDR3. This chain joins TRBV6-1 and TRBJ2-3; 8 nucleotides agree with TRBD2. CDR3 size: 16 residues. J gave up 1 base and V 4 bases, and 7 bases lay outside the gene matches. CDR1 is MNHNS, CDR2 SASEGT, per germline. In DNA form, the CDR3 reads TGTGCCAGCAGTGTATCTAGCGGGTCCCGCACAGATACGCAGTATTTT. It encodes CASSVSSGSRTDTQYF.

A few counts support this clone. V gene TRBV5-1 combines with J gene TRBJ2-2; 9 bases map to TRBD1. J gave up 2 bases and V 9 bases, and 8 bases lay outside the gene matches. The V gene's germline CDR1 is SGHRS and CDR2 YFSETQ. CDR3 length equals 15 residues. The CDR3: CATRDRAINTGELFF. The DNA of the CDR3 is TGCGCCACCCGGGACAGGGCGATAAACACCGGGGAGCTGTTTTTT.

This clone was observed many times. Different DNA sequences within this sample yield the same CDR3. CDR3 sequence: CASSVRGTGETQYF. The CDR3 DNA reads TGTGCCAGCTCAGTCCGGGGAACGGGAGAGACCCAGTACTTC. The chain has TRBV18 and TRBJ2-5, with D maybe TRBD2 (5 bases). The CDR3 contains 14 residues. The V end lost 5 bases, the J end lost 4 bases, and 14 bases lay between the germline ends. Germline CDR1 is KGHSH and CDR2 is LQKENI.

This clone came up a few times. This chain uses TRBV5-4 with TRBJ2-6, with D possibly being TRBD1 (6 bases). CDR1 and CDR2 from the germline V gene are SGHNT and YYREEE (reference sequence). V lost 4 bases and J lost 1, with 15 bases in between. The CDR3 is made up of 17 amino acids. For the CDR3, the DNA is TGTGCCAGCAGCCCGACAGGCACTAGATCTGGGGCCAACGTCCTGACTTTC. This codes for CASSPTGTRSGANVLTF.

Many counts were recorded for this clone. The chain has TRBV9 and TRBJ1-1, with TRBD1 as a possible D gene (5 bases). Germline values: CDR1 SGDLS, CDR2 YYNGEE. The CDR3 sequence is 14 residues long. Trimming cost V 0 bases and J 1 base, with 7 bases left between them. The CDR3 protein is CASSVGGQNTEAFF. The DNA for the CDR3 is TGTGCCAGCAGCGTAGGGGGCCAGAACACTGAAGCTTTCTTT.

This rearrangement joins TRBV28 to TRBJ2-1, with D uncertain. Per the germline V gene, CDR1 is MDHEN and CDR2 is SYDVKM. V was cut by 6 bases and J by 4 bases, with 16 bases left in between. The CDR3 consists of 15 residues. CDR3 protein: CASSPVPSIYNEQFF. CDR3 nucleotides: TGTGCCAGCAGCCCCGTACCCTCGATATACAATGAGCAGTTCTTC.

This clone was seen just once. The V and J genes are TRBV11-3 and TRBJ1-4; TRBD1 matches at 7 bases. Trimming took 5 bases from V and 8 from J; bases not matched to a gene: 11. The CDR3 totals 15 residues. CDR1 SGHNT and CDR2 YENEEA come from the germline V gene. The CDR3 nucleotides read TGTGCCAGCAGCCAAACACAGGGGCCGGGGGAAAAACTGTTTTTT. It translates to CASSQTQGPGEKLFF.

The chain carries TRBV29-1 and TRBJ2-2, with D maybe TRBD1 (5 bases). The CDR3 extends over 17 amino acids. The V and J ends lost 5 bases and 4 bases respectively, with 23 bases between them. The germline V gene encodes CDR1 SQVTM and CDR2 ANQGSEA. The CDR3 DNA follows: TGCAGCGTTTCAAAGGACATTCCGTCAGCTACCACCGGGGAGCTGTTTTTT. It specifies CSVSKDIPSATTGELFF.

This clone was seen a few times. Here the CDR3 reads CASSLSPTLRTGELFF. The CDR3 DNA reads TGTGCCAGCAGCTTGAGCCCGACTCTGCGGACCGGGGAGCTGTTTTTT. The V and J genes are TRBV5-5 and TRBJ2-2; D call uncertain. V lost 1 base and J 5 bases, leaving 15 bases between the germline ends. This CDR3 is 16 amino acids long. Germline V CDR1 and CDR2: SGHKS, YYEKEE (reference sequence).

The chain uses TRBV2 and TRBJ2-3; D may be TRBD1 or TRBD2 (5 bases each). Deletions cut 4 bases from V and 4 bases from J, with 12 bases between. This CDR3 has 14 residues. Germline V gene data show CDR1 as SNHLY and CDR2 as FYNNEI. The DNA for the CDR3 is TGTGCCAGCAGTGTCGGGACCTTTTCAGATACGCAGTATTTT. Its translation: CASSVGTFSDTQYF.

The chain recombines TRBV5-1 with TRBJ2-1; D is perhaps TRBD1 or TRBD2 (5 bases each). The germline V gene encodes CDR1 SGHRS and CDR2 YFSETQ. The CDR3 loop spans 15 amino acids. V dropped 1 base and J dropped 5 bases, with 13 bases sitting between them. CDR3 amino acids: CASSLTRARDNEQFF. The CDR3 DNA reads TGCGCCAGCAGCTTGACGAGGGCCAGGGACAATGAGCAGTTCTTC.

The J gene is TRBJ2-2, the V gene TRBV10-3, with D hard to call. The CDR3 totals 12 residues. Trimming shortened V by 2 bases and J by 6 bases, and 4 bases separated the two germline ends. CDR1 is ENHRY, CDR2 SYGVKD, per germline. The DNA of the CDR3 is TGTGCCATCAGTGAGGGGTCCGGGGAGCTGTTTTTT. It yields the protein CAISEGSGELFF.

The chain couples TRBV6-6 to TRBJ2-7, with 10 bases that match TRBD1. The trim removed 6 bases at V and 6 bases at J, leaving 5 bases unmatched. Germline V lookup: CDR1 MNHNY, CDR2 SVGAGI (reference sequence). This CDR3 has 13 amino acids. DNA for the CDR3: TGTGCCAGCAGGGGGACAGGGGATGTCGAGCAGTACTTC. Residues: CASRGTGDVEQYF.